This T cell receptor (beta chain) was documented in a study of blood T cell repertoires in COVID-19. For the study at large: Samples of COVID-19 (acute and convalescent) were obtained from the United States, Italy and Spain.

How the authors handled the data: Quantification of nucleated cells was approximated via reference gene primer amplification. TCRdb's table, derived via immunoSEQ multiplex PCR, lists solely in-frame clones and lacks some. V, J and clone size are those of that table, while D and trimming were read from the DNA. This sample has under 85,000 clones, with approximately 84% found just once. The V gene lost 2 bases and the J gene lost 2 bases, with 12 bases spanning the gap. The germline V gene has CDR1 SEHNR and CDR2 FQNEAQ (reference sequence). CDR3 length: 15 amino acids. The receptor comes from a human donor in a cohort sampled during active COVID-19. The V gene is TRBV7-9, the J gene TRBJ1-2; D remains unclear. The sample consisted of peripheral blood. The CDR3 DNA reads TGTGCCAGCAGCTTAACCCAAAGCGCAAACTATGGCTACACCTTC. It specifies CASSLTQSANYGYTF.